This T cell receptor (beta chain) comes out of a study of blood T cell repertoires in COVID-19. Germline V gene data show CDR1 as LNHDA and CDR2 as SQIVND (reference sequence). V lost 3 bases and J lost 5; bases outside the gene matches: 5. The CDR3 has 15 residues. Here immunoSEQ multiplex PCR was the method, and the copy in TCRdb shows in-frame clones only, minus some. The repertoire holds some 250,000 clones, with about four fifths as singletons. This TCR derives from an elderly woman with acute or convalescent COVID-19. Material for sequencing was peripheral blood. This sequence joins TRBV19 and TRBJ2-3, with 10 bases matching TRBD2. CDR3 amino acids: CASSILAGGGDTQYF. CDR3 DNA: TGTGCCAGTAGTATTTTAGCGGGGGGAGGAGATACGCAGTATTTT.